The 28 T cell receptor beta chains presented below share a single source sample, sequenced in a study of somatic mutations in cytotoxic T cells in rheumatoid arthritis. TCRdb's copy holds only in-frame clones and misses some; the assay was immunoSEQ multiplex PCR. The sample yields approximately 18,000 clones, approximately 80% seen once. Sequencing input: CD8+ T cells sorted from blood. The receptors were sampled from an adult with rheumatoid arthritis.

The V call is TRBV19, the J call TRBJ2-1; D possibly corresponds to TRBD1 (7 bases). Germline assignment: CDR1 LNHDA and CDR2 SQIVND (reference sequence). The V gene lost 5 bases and the J gene lost 7 bases, with 24 bases spanning the gap. CDR3 length: 17 amino acids. The CDR3 region has the DNA TGTGCCAGTAGTCCGGACCAGGAGGGGGCCGACCTTAATGAGCAGTTCTTC. Protein product: CASSPDQEGADLNEQFF.

This chain links TRBV6-5 with TRBJ2-5; D is perhaps TRBD1 (5 bases). Trimming cost V 8 bases and J 3 bases, with 7 bases left between them. The germline V gene encodes CDR1 MNHEY and CDR2 SVGAGI. The CDR3 has 11 amino acids. The CDR3 DNA follows: TGTGCCAGCGAGACAGAAGAGACCCAGTACTTC. Its protein product is CASETEETQYF.

This chain connects TRBV27 to TRBJ2-3; 7 nucleotides agree with TRBD2. The germline V gene encodes CDR1 MNHEY and CDR2 SMNVEV (reference sequence). After removal of 6 bases from V and 0 bases from J, the junction contained 6 bases not matched to a gene. This CDR3 region has 15 residues. The CDR3 here is CASSRRGVSTDTQYF. The CDR3 coding sequence is TGTGCCAGCAGCCGCCGGGGGGTGAGCACAGATACGCAGTATTTT.

This sequence joins TRBV11-3 and TRBJ2-5, with D perhaps assigned TRBD1 or TRBD2 (6 bases each). Germline lookup yields CDR1 SGHNT and CDR2 YENEEA. The CDR3 spans 17 residues. Trimming removed 1 base at V and 1 base at J, with 16 bases between. The CDR3 DNA is TGTGCCAGCAGCTTAGCTCTACAGGGAGGAGGCCAAGAGACCCAGTACTTC. Protein sequence: CASSLALQGGGQETQYF.

V gene TRBV12-5 combines with J gene TRBJ1-2, with D unclear. The CDR3 covers 15 residues. Germline-derived CDR1 and CDR2 are LGHNT and FRNRAP. Deletions cut 1 base from V and 8 bases from J, with 17 bases between. The CDR3 is CASGLAHNGGWGYTF. DNA of the CDR3: TGTGCTAGTGGTTTGGCCCACAACGGTGGCTGGGGCTACACCTTC.

The chain couples TRBV6-1 to TRBJ2-7, with TRBD2 as a possible D gene (5 bases). CDR1 MNHNS and CDR2 SASEGT come from the germline V gene. The CDR3 has 15 residues. The V gene lost 3 bases and the J gene lost 2 bases, with 14 bases spanning the gap. CDR3: CASSELPGLTYEQYF. As DNA, the CDR3 is TGTGCCAGCAGTGAGCTCCCCGGACTTACCTACGAGCAGTACTTC.

V and J are TRBV7-9 and TRBJ2-3; 8 nucleotides agree with TRBD2. Germline loops: CDR1 SEHNR, CDR2 FQNEAQ (reference sequence). Trimming cost V 5 bases and J 0 bases; bases outside gene matches: 4. This CDR3 spans 15 amino acids. The CDR3 loop is CASSVSGASTDTQYF. The CDR3 DNA reads TGTGCCAGCAGCGTTAGCGGGGCGAGCACAGATACGCAGTATTTT.

The chain couples TRBV7-7 to TRBJ2-7; D is perhaps TRBD2 (5 bases). The V and J ends lost 5 bases and 7 bases respectively, with 15 bases between them. Per the germline V gene, CDR1 is SSHAT and CDR2 is FNYEAQ (reference sequence). There are 13 residues in the CDR3. The DNA for the CDR3 is TGTGCCAGCAGCCCAACTGGACGGGAAGAGCAGTACTTC. Residues: CASSPTGREEQYF.

The chain carries TRBV5-1 and TRBJ2-7; a weak D match, TRBD2 (5 bases). Germline V gene data show CDR1 as SGHRS and CDR2 as YFSETQ. The germline V and J ends were trimmed by 3 bases and 0 bases, with 16 bases remaining between them. The CDR3 is 16 amino acids. The CDR3 nucleotides are TGCGCCAGCAGCTCAACAGACGGGGTCCCCTCCTACGAGCAGTACTTC. It codes for CASSSTDGVPSYEQYF.

The chain employs TRBV15 and TRBJ2-7, with TRBD1 identical over 8 bases. The CDR3 extends over 15 amino acids. Germline loops: CDR1 LNHNV, CDR2 YYDKDF (reference sequence). With V trimmed by 4 bases and J by 1 base, 6 bases remained unmatched. This CDR3 reads CATSKDRALSYEQYF. Here the CDR3 DNA reads TGTGCCACCAGCAAGGACAGGGCCTTGTCCTACGAGCAGTACTTC.

Worth noting for this clone: One end of the junction is discordant with germline, which a read error may explain. The gene calls are TRBV5-6 and TRBJ1-6; D perhaps matches TRBD1 (5 bases). The germline CDR1 and CDR2 sequences are SGHDT and YYEEEE. The CDR3 is 13 amino acids. CDR3 sequence: CASSTSGTGPIEF. The CDR3 DNA follows: TGTGCCAGCAGCACTTCCGGGACCGGACCGATTGAATTT.

The chain carries TRBV6-6 and TRBJ2-5; D not resolved. The V end lost 6 bases, the J end lost 0 bases, and 11 bases lay between the germline ends. The CDR3 extends over 14 amino acids. CDR1 is MNHNY, CDR2 SVGAGI, per germline (reference sequence). CDR3 nucleotides: TGTGCCAGCAGCCCTCGGGCAGACCAAGAGACCCAGTACTTC. It codes for CASSPRADQETQYF.

V and J are TRBV7-8 and TRBJ1-4, with no clear D. Germline CDR1 and CDR2: SGHVS and FQNEAQ. This CDR3 spans 17 amino acids. Trimming took off 4 bases at V and 6 bases at J, with 21 bases between the two ends. CDR3 loop: CASSSTAVGRRDEKLFF. CDR3 DNA: TGTGCCAGCAGCTCGACCGCAGTAGGGAGGAGAGATGAAAAACTGTTTTTT.

The V gene is TRBV23-1, the J gene TRBJ1-6; D gene uncertain. TRBV23-1 is an ORF, with its function uncertain. This CDR3 is 15 amino acids long. The V end was cut by 2 bases, the J end by 10 bases, with 15 bases between. CDR3 residues: CASSQKALSESPLHF. CDR3 in DNA: TGCGCCAGCAGTCAAAAAGCACTGAGTGAATCACCCCTCCACTTT.

This clone has only one observation. The J gene is TRBJ2-1, the V gene TRBV19; D is unclear. The CDR3 loop spans 13 amino acids. Between the trimmed V and J ends, which lost 3 bases and 4 bases, there was a span of 7 bases. Germline V gene sequence: CDR1 LNHDA, CDR2 SQIVND (reference sequence). The CDR3 reads CASSIGRYNEQFF. CDR3 nucleotide sequence: TGTGCCAGTAGTATTGGCAGGTACAATGAGCAGTTCTTC.

This clone has only one observation. The rearrangement uses TRBV11-3 and TRBJ2-2; perhaps TRBD1 as D (6 bases). The CDR3 is made up of 18 amino acids. Looked up from germline, CDR1 is SGHNT and CDR2 is YENEEA. V lost 4 bases and J lost 7, with 25 bases in between. The CDR3 protein is CASSYGQTAMGGIGELFF. The CDR3 DNA reads TGTGCCAGCAGCTACGGACAGACGGCGATGGGTGGGATCGGGGAGCTGTTTTTT.

The chain combines TRBV13 with TRBJ2-2; TRBD1 might be the D (5 bases). CDR1 PRHDT and CDR2 FYEKMQ come from the germline V gene (reference sequence). Trimming took off 1 base at V and 1 base at J, with 10 bases between the two ends. There are 16 residues in the CDR3. CDR3 in amino acids: CASSLVGVGNTGELFF. The DNA for the CDR3 is TGTGCCAGCAGCTTAGTAGGGGTCGGGAACACCGGGGAGCTGTTTTTT.

The chain recombines TRBV27 with TRBJ1-2; D might be TRBD1 (6 bases). There are 14 residues in the CDR3. Germline V CDR1 and CDR2: MNHEY, SMNVEV (reference sequence). Between the trimmed V and J ends, which lost 2 bases and 7 bases, there was a span of 14 bases. CDR3 in DNA: TGTGCCAGCAGTTTAGTGCTGGGGGCGGCTGGCTACACCTTC. This sequence encodes CASSLVLGAAGYTF.

V gene TRBV13 combines with J gene TRBJ2-1; TRBD1 matches at 10 bases. V lost 4 bases, J lost 8 bases, and 8 bases stayed unmatched. CDR1 is PRHDT, CDR2 FYEKMQ, per germline (reference sequence). This CDR3 contains 15 residues. The CDR3 DNA reads as TGTGCCAGCAGCTCTCGGGACAGGGGTTGGGATGAGCAGTTCTTC. This codes for CASSSRDRGWDEQFF.

This clone was detected only a few times. The chain links TRBV7-2 to TRBJ2-7; no reliable D call. In germline, CDR1 is SGHTA, CDR2 FQGNSA. The CDR3 runs 14 residues. Trimming cost V 0 bases and J 0 bases, with 6 bases left between them. CDR3 in DNA: TGTGCCAGCAGCTTAGCGGAGTACTCCTACGAGCAGTACTTC. This translates into CASSLAEYSYEQYF.

The genes are TRBV7-7 and TRBJ2-3, with D hard to call. The germline gives CDR1 SSHAT, CDR2 FNYEAQ (reference sequence). V was shortened by 1 base and J by 5 bases, with 7 bases between the two germline ends. CDR3 length: 13 residues. CDR3 region: CASSLGVRDTQYF. The CDR3 nucleotides are TGTGCCAGCAGCTTAGGGGTCAGAGATACGCAGTATTTT. Filled out from reference TRBV7-7 and TRBJ2-3, the complete variable domain reads GAGVSQSPRYKVTKRGQDVTLRCDPISSHATLYWYQQALGQGPEFLTYFNYEAQPDKSGLPSDRFSAERPEGSISTLTIQRTEQRDSAMYRCASSLGVRDTQYFGPGTRLTVL.

The V call is TRBV30, the J call TRBJ2-2; D gene ambiguous. The V gene lost 2 bases and the J gene lost 4 bases, with 2 bases spanning the gap. Germline loops: CDR1 GTSNPN, CDR2 SVGIG (reference sequence). The CDR3 spans 11 residues. CDR3: CAWSITGELFF. The CDR3 nucleotides read TGTGCCTGGAGTATCACCGGGGAGCTGTTTTTT.

This sequence joins TRBV19 and TRBJ2-7, with D perhaps matching TRBD1 (6 bases). Trimming cost V 5 bases and J 2 bases, with 13 bases left between them. The CDR3 runs 14 residues. The germline V gene has CDR1 LNHDA and CDR2 SQIVND (reference sequence). The CDR3 loop reads CASSEPGHPYEQYF. CDR3 coding DNA: TGTGCCAGTAGTGAGCCGGGACACCCCTACGAGCAGTACTTC.

V gene TRBV11-3 combines with J gene TRBJ2-3; 10 bases map to TRBD1. The CDR3 consists of 15 residues. The V segment lost 5 bases and the J segment 6 bases; nucleotides outside the gene matches: 8. Germline V lookup: CDR1 SGHNT, CDR2 YENEEA. CDR3 nucleotide sequence: TGTGCCAGCAGCGACCGAGGACAGGGGGGGGATACGCAGTATTTT. Translated, it gives CASSDRGQGGDTQYF.

The chain links TRBV4-2 to TRBJ2-3; 10 bases match TRBD2. Germline CDR1 and CDR2: LGHNA and YNFKEQ. V lost 4 bases, J lost 1 base, and 2 bases stayed unmatched. The CDR3 sequence is 15 residues long. This CDR3 reads CASSLAGGGTDTQYF. The CDR3 DNA is TGTGCCAGCAGCCTAGCGGGGGGTGGCACAGATACGCAGTATTTT.

The genes are TRBV29-1 and TRBJ2-1, with 11 bases identical to TRBD2. Germline loops: CDR1 SQVTM, CDR2 ANQGSEA. The V and J ends lost 1 base and 7 bases, in that order; junction bases with no gene match: 6. This CDR3 region has 15 residues. As DNA, the CDR3 is TGCAGCGTTGAAGGGCTAGCGGGGGGCTGGAATGAGCAGTTCTTC. Protein product: CSVEGLAGGWNEQFF.

This sequence joins TRBV5-6 and TRBJ2-3, with D perhaps given as TRBD1 or TRBD2 (5 bases each). The CDR3 runs to 14 residues. Germline lookup yields CDR1 SGHDT and CDR2 YYEEEE. The ends were cut back, 2 bases at V and 3 bases at J, with 10 bases in the middle. CDR3 sequence: CASSFGAGTDTQYF. In DNA, the CDR3 is TGTGCCAGCAGCTTCGGGGCCGGGACAGATACGCAGTATTTT.

This chain joins TRBV7-6 and TRBJ2-3, with 9 bases lining up with TRBD2. Germline lookup yields CDR1 SGHVS and CDR2 FNYEAQ. V trimming: 1 base; J trimming: 2 bases; junction bases outside the gene matches: 1. The CDR3 contains 15 residues. The CDR3 bases are TGTGCCAGCAGCTTAGTAGCGGGGGTCACAGATACGCAGTATTTT. Translation: CASSLVAGVTDTQYF.